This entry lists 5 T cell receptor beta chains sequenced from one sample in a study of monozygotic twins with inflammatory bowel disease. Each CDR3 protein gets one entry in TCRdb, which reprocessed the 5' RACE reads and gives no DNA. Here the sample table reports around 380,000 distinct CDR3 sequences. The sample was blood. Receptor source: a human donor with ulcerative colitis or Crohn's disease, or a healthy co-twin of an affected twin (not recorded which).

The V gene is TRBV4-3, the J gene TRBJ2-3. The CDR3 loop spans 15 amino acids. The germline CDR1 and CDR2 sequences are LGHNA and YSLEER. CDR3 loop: CASSQDPSSTDTQYF.

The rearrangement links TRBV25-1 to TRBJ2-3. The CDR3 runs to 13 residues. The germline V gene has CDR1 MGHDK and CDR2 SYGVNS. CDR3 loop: CASSSPGTDTQYF.

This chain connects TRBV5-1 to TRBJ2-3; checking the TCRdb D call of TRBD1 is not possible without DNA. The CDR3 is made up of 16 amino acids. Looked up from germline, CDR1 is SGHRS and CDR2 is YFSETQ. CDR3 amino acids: CASSASPGERTDTQYF.

The CDR3 sequence is CASSLGGGSRFYEQYF. V usage is TRBV18 and J usage is TRBJ2-7; the TCRdb D gene call, TRBD1, has no DNA to confirm it. CDR1 KGHSH and CDR2 LQKENI come from the germline V gene. The CDR3 has 16 amino acids.

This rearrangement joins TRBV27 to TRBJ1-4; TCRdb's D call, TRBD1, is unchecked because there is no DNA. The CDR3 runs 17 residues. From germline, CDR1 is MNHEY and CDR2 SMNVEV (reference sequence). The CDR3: CASRAQGVGRSNEKLFF.